The sequence of this T cell receptor beta chain was determined in a study of T cell changes during pregnancy in multiple sclerosis. There are 15 residues in the CDR3. J gave up 6 bases and V 7 bases, and 12 bases lay outside the gene matches. Germline CDR1 and CDR2: SGHTA and FQGNSA. TCRdb's table, derived via immunoSEQ multiplex PCR, lists solely in-frame clones and lacks some. Among some 42,000 clones listed, around 90% were seen once. Specimen: CD4+ T cells from peripheral blood mononuclear cells, collected after pregnancy. This clonotype originated in a female donor with multiple sclerosis, enrolled in a pregnancy study. V usage is TRBV7-2 and J usage is TRBJ2-3, with 8 bases fitting TRBD2. In DNA, the CDR3 is TGTGCCAGCACCAAACGGGGTAGCGGGGTGGATACGCAGTATTTT. It yields the protein CASTKRGSGVDTQYF.